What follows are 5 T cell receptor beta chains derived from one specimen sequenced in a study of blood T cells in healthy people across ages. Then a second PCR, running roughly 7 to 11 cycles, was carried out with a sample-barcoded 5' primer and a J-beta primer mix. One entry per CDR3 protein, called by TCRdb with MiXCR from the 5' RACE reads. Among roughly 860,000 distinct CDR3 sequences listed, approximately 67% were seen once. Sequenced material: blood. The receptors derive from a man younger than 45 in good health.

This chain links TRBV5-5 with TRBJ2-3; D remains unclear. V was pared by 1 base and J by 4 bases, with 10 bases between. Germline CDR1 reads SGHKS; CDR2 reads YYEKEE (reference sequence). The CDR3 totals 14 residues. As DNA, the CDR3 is TGTGCCAGCAGCTTGACTACGAAATCAGATACGCAGTATTTT. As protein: CASSLTTKSDTQYF.

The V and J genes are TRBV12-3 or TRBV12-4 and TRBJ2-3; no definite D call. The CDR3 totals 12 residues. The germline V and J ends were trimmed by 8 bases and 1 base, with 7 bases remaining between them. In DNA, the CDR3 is TGTGCCAGCGAGACCGGCACAGATACGCAGTATTTT. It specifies CASETGTDTQYF.

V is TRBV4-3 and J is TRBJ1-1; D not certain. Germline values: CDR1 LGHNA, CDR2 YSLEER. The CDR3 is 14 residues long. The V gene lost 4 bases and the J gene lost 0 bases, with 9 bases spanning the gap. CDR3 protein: CASSRGFMNTEAFF. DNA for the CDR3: TGCGCCAGCAGCCGAGGATTTATGAACACTGAAGCTTTCTTT.

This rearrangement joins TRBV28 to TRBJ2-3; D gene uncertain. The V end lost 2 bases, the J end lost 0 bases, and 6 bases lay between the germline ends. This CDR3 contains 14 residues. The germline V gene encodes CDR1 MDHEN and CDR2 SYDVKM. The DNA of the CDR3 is TGTGCCAGCAGTTTAATTGTTAGCACAGATACGCAGTATTTT. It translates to CASSLIVSTDTQYF.

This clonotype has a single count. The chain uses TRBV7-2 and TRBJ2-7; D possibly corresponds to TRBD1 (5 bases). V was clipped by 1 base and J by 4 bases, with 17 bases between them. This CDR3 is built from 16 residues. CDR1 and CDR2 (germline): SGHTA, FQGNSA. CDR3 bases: TGTGCCAGCAGCTTAGGCCCAGGGCTGGGCAGTTACGAGCAGTACTTC. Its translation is CASSLGPGLGSYEQYF.